One T cell receptor (beta chain) is described in this entry. This specimen comes from a study of CD8+CD57+ T cells in acquired aplastic anemia. Study-level information: As sequenced from healthy donors, CD4+ cells averaged roughly 11 million reads.

The use of genomic DNA as template underpinned the TCR beta VDJ and CDR3 profiling. From the reads, TCRdb called clonotypes with MiXCR, one entry per CDR3 protein. Altogether about 220,000 distinct CDR3 sequences are present, about 37% being singletons, with the ten largest covering 0.9% to 1.2%. Per the germline V gene, CDR1 is LNHNV and CDR2 is YYDKDF (reference sequence). V shed 4 bases and J shed 7 bases, with 17 bases lying between them. The CDR3 runs to 16 residues. The chain combines TRBV15 with TRBJ1-6, with D possibly TRBD1 on 6 matching bases. The clonotype originates from a human donor in good health, serving as a control. Sequencing used sorted CD4+, CD8+, or CD8+CD57+ T cells (not recorded which) from PBMCs. The CDR3 nucleotides are TGTGCCACCAGCACAGACAGGAACATGAAAAATTCACCCCTCCACTTT. Its protein is CATSTDRNMKNSPLHF.